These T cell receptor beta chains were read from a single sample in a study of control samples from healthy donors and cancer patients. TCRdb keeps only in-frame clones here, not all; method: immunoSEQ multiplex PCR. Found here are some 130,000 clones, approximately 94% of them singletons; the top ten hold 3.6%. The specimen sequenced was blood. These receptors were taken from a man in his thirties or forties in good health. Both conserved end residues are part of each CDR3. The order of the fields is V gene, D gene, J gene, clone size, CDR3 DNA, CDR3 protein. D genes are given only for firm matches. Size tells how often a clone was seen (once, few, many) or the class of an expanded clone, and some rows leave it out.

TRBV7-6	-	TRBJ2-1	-	TGTGCCAGCAGCTTGTCCCAATTACTATACAATGAGCAGTTCTTC	CASSLSQLLYNEQFF
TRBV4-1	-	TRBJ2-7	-	TGCGCCAGCAGCCCCCCGGGACGGCCCTACGAGCAGTACTTC	CASSPPGRPYEQYF
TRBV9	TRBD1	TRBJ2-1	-	TGTGCCAGCAGCGTAGAGGGACAGTTAGGGTCCAATGAGCAGTTCTTC	CASSVEGQLGSNEQFF
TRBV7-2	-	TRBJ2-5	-	TGTGCCAGCAGCGCTAGTGACGGAGAGACCCAGTACTTC	CASSASDGETQYF
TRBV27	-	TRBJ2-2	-	TGTGCCAGCAGTTTTTCACGGGACGCCGGGGAGCTGTTTTTT	CASSFSRDAGELFF
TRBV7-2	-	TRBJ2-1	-	TGTGCCAGCAGCTTTTACAATGAGCAGTTCTTC	CASSFYNEQFF
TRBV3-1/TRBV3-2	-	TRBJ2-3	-	TGTGCCAGCAGCCAAGAGCGTGGGGGTACAGATACGCAGTATTTT	CASSQERGGTDTQYF
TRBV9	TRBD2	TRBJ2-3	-	TGTGCCAGCACCCAGCGGGGGGGGTTTACAGATACGCAGTATTTT	CASTQRGGFTDTQYF
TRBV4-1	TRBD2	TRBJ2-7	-	TGCGCCAGCAGCCAATCCAATAGCGGGGGGACCTACGAGCAGTACTTC	CASSQSNSGGTYEQYF
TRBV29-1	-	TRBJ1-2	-	TGCAGCGTTGAAGATCATTATGGCTACACCTTC	CSVEDHYGYTF
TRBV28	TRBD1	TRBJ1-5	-	TGTGCCAGCAGTCCGCGGACAGGGAATTATCAGCCCCAGCATTTT	CASSPRTGNYQPQHF
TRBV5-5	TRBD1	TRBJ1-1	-	TGTGCCAGCAGCTTCGGGACAGGGAGGAACACTGAAGCTTTCTTT	CASSFGTGRNTEAFF
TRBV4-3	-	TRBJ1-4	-	TGCGCCAGCAGCCAAGATCCGGCAGTTTCAACTAATGAAAAACTGTTTTTT	CASSQDPAVSTNEKLFF
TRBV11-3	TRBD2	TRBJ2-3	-	TGTGCCAGCAGCCTTAGCGGGGGGGCATTCTCGGATACGCAGTATTTT	CASSLSGGAFSDTQYF
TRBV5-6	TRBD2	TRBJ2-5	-	TGTGCCAGCAGCTTGTTGGCTAGCGGGGGGTTCCAAGAGACCCAGTACTTC	CASSLLASGGFQETQYF
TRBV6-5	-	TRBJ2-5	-	TGTGCCACCAGGGACTTCGCGCGGTTGGAGACCCAGTACTTC	CATRDFARLETQYF
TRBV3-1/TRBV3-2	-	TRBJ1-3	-	TGTGCCAGCAGCCAAAGGGGGGCTGGAAACACCATATATTTT	CASSQRGAGNTIYF
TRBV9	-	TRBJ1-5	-	TGTGCCAGCAGCGTAGGACCCGAAAGGAATCAGCCCCAGCATTTT	CASSVGPERNQPQHF
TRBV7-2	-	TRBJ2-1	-	TGTGCCAGCAGCCAGGTAGTAACCTCCTACAATGAGCAGTTCTTC	CASSQVVTSYNEQFF
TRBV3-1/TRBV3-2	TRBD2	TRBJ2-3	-	TGTGCCAGCAGCCAAGCACTAGCGGGGGCAGCCGACACAGATACGCAGTATTTT	CASSQALAGAADTDTQYF
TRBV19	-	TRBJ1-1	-	TGTGCCAGTGGCAGATGGAACACTGAAGCTTTCTTT	CASGRWNTEAFF
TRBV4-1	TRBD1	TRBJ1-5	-	TGCGCCAGCAGCCAAGACAGGACAGGGGGTCAGCCCCAGCATTTT	CASSQDRTGGQPQHF
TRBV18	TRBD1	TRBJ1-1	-	TGTGCCAGCTCACCTACAGGGGCGAGGAACACTGAAGCTTTCTTT	CASSPTGARNTEAFF
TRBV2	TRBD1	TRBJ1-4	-	TGTGCCAGCACTAACGTCCCGGGACAGGGTGTGGAAAAACTGTTTTTT	CASTNVPGQGVEKLFF
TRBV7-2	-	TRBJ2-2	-	TGTGCCAGCAGCTTAGGGGAAAGGGCCACCGGGGAGCTGTTTTTT	CASSLGERATGELFF
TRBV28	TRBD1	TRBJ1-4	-	TGTGCCAGCAGTTCTCCGCGACAGGGGATAAAACTGTTTTTT	CASSSPRQGIKLFF
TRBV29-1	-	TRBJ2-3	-	TGCAGCGTTGGATTGAGGGGTCCCGAGACAGATACGCAGTATTTT	CSVGLRGPETDTQYF
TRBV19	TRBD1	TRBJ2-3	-	TGTGCCAGTAGTATGAACACAGGGGGATACACAGATACGCAGTATTTT	CASSMNTGGYTDTQYF
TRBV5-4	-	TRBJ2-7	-	TGTGCCAGCAGCGTGACCCCTAGCGAGGCCTTTTACGAGCAGTACTTC	CASSVTPSEAFYEQYF
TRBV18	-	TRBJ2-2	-	TGTGCCAGCTCTCAACGGCAGGGGCAGAACACCGGGGAGCTGTTTTTT	CASSQRQGQNTGELFF
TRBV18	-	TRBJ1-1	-	TGTGCCAGCTCACCACCGGGCTGGACCCAGAACACTGAAGCTTTCTTT	CASSPPGWTQNTEAFF
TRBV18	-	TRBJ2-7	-	TGTGCCAGCTCACCAGGGGACTCCTACGAGCAGTACTTC	CASSPGDSYEQYF
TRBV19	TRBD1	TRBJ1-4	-	TGTGCCAGTCGATCGACAGGGGGTGATGAAAAACTGTTTTTT	CASRSTGGDEKLFF
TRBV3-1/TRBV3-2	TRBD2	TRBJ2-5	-	TGTGCCAGCAGGCGACTAGCGGGGGGGCTTTTAGAGACCCAGTACTTC	CASRRLAGGLLETQYF
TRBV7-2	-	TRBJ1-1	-	TGTGCCAGCAGCTTAGTAACATTAGGTGAAGCTTTCTTT	CASSLVTLGEAFF
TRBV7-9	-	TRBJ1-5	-	TGTGCCAGCAGCCCCGACGGGGGCCGGAGCAATCAGCCCCAGCATTTT	CASSPDGGRSNQPQHF
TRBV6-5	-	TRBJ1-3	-	TGTGCCAGCAGTTACGACGGGAACTCTGGAAACACCATATATTTT	CASSYDGNSGNTIYF
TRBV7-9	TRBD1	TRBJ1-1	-	TGTGCCAGCAGATATACACAGGGGGCCTTCACTGAAGCTTTCTTT	CASRYTQGAFTEAFF
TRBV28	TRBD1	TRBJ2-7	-	TGTGCCAGCAGTCCTCGGACAGGGGTAAGCGAGCAGTACTTC	CASSPRTGVSEQYF
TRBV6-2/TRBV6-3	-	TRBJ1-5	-	TGTGCCAGCAGTTTCGGACAGCGGAATCAGCCCCAGCATTTT	CASSFGQRNQPQHF
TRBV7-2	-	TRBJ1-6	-	TGTGCCAGCAGCTTGAAAGGATTAAGCTCCTATAATTCACCCCTCCACTTT	CASSLKGLSSYNSPLHF
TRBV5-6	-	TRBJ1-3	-	TGTGCCAGCAGCTTGTACAGCACGGTTATCTCTGGAAACACCATATATTTT	CASSLYSTVISGNTIYF
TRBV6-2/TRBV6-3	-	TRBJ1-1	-	TGTGCCAGCAGTTACTCTGGGACGTTCGGCCCTGAAGCTTTCTTT	CASSYSGTFGPEAFF
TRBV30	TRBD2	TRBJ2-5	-	TGTGCCTGGAAGCCGGGGGGGTCCTCATTTGGGACCCAGTACTTC	CAWKPGGSSFGTQYF
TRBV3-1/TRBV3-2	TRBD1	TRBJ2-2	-	TGTGCCAGCAGCCCTTGGGACAGACCTACCGGGGAGCTGTTTTTT	CASSPWDRPTGELFF
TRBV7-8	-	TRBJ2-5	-	TGTGCCAGCAGCTTAGATTCCGAGACCCAGTACTTC	CASSLDSETQYF
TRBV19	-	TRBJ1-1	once	TGTGCCAGTCGCTCGGTAATGGGCACTGAAGCTTTCTTT	CASRSVMGTEAFF
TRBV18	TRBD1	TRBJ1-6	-	TGTGCCAGCTCACCAGTAAGGGACAGGGATTCACCCCTCCACTTT	CASSPVRDRDSPLHF
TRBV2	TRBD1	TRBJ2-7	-	TGTGCCAGCAGTTCCGGGACCGTCGGGACAGGGTATGGCCTTGCCTACGAGCAGTACTTC	CASSSGTVGTGYGLAYEQYF
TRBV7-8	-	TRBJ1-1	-	TGTGCCAGCAGTTTTCAGGGCACGAACACTGAAGCTTTCTTT	CASSFQGTNTEAFF
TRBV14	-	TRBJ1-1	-	TGTGCCAGCAGGCATGACGGGGTTCTCACTGAAGCTTTCTTT	CASRHDGVLTEAFF
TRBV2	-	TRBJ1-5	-	TGTGCCAGCAGTGCCTGGACAGCTTATAGCAATCAGCCCCAGCATTTT	CASSAWTAYSNQPQHF
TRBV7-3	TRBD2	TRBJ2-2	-	TGTGCCAGCAGCTTAAGCGGGGAGGGGACCGGGGAGCTGTTTTTT	CASSLSGEGTGELFF
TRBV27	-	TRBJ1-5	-	TGTGCCAGCAGTTTCTCAGGGGCTCAGCCCCAGCATTTT	CASSFSGAQPQHF
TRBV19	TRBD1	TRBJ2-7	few	TGTGCCAGTAGTATGTCGACAGGGGGTACCTACGAGCAGTACTTC	CASSMSTGGTYEQYF
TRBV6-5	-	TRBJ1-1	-	TGTGCCAGTGGCCCTAACACTGAAGCTTTCTTT	CASGPNTEAFF
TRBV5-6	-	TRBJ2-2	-	TGTGCCAGCAGCTTTTGGACAAACACCGGGGAGCTGTTTTTT	CASSFWTNTGELFF
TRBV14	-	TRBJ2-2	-	TGTGCCAGCAGCCCCGGACAGCTCCACAACTTAAACACCGGGGAGCTGTTTTTT	CASSPGQLHNLNTGELFF
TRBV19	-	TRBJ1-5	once	TGTGCCAGTAGTATAGGGACGGCTTCCAATCAGCCCCAGCATTTT	CASSIGTASNQPQHF